Each of the 16 T cell receptor beta chains below was sequenced from the same sample in a study of blood T cell repertoires in COVID-19. Some clones are missing from TCRdb's copy, which holds only in-frame ones; the method was immunoSEQ multiplex PCR. The table lists about 12,000 clones, around 85% of them singletons, with approximately 5% in the top ten. Source material: peripheral blood. Source of these receptors: a human donor in a cohort sampled during active COVID-19.

The chain combines TRBV5-1 with TRBJ2-7; 11 bases are a match to TRBD1. CDR1 SGHRS and CDR2 YFSETQ come from the germline V gene. Losses at the gene ends were 0 bases for V and 5 bases for J; bases not matched to a gene: 10. The CDR3 length is 17 residues. In nucleotides, the CDR3 is TGCGCCAGCAGCTTGGCTAGCGGACAGGGGGCAGTTGACGAGCAGTACTTC. It codes for CASSLASGQGAVDEQYF.

The chain is built from TRBV28 and TRBJ2-1; D may be TRBD2 (6 bases). The CDR3 consists of 13 residues. V was cut by 3 bases and J by 8 bases, with 11 bases left in between. Germline CDR1 MDHEN, CDR2 SYDVKM. Here the CDR3 DNA reads TGTGCCAGCAGTTTTGGGAGGAGAGATGAGCAGTTCTTC. Protein product: CASSFGRRDEQFF.

The chain has TRBV15 and TRBJ2-7, with D possibly matching TRBD1 (6 bases). The V and J ends lost 3 bases and 5 bases respectively, with 14 bases between them. The CDR3 runs to 14 residues. In germline, CDR1 is LNHNV, CDR2 YYDKDF (reference sequence). The CDR3: CATSSRRRGNEQYF. The CDR3 DNA is TGTGCCACCAGCAGCCGGCGCAGGGGCAACGAGCAGTACTTC.

The gene calls are TRBV7-8 and TRBJ2-7; 8 bases align to TRBD2. V shed 3 bases, J shed 2 bases, and the junction held 3 bases outside the gene matches. CDR1 is SGHVS, CDR2 FQNEAQ, per germline. The length of the CDR3 is 14 residues. The CDR3 coding sequence is TGTGCCAGCAGCTTTGGCGGGAGGCCCTACGAGCAGTACTTC. Its protein is CASSFGGRPYEQYF.

This chain joins TRBV27 and TRBJ1-1; 8 bases align to TRBD1. CDR3 size: 15 residues. V lost 5 bases to trimming and J lost 4 bases; unmatched junction nucleotides: 9. Germline assignment: CDR1 MNHEY and CDR2 SMNVEV (reference sequence). CDR3 amino acids: CASSPRQGRSTEAFF. CDR3 nucleotides: TGTGCCAGCAGTCCGAGACAGGGGCGAAGCACTGAAGCTTTCTTT.

The rearrangement links TRBV18 to TRBJ1-5; D gene ambiguous. Trimming pared 3 bases from V and 4 bases from J, leaving 7 bases between. The CDR3 length is 13 residues. CDR1 and CDR2 from the germline V gene are KGHSH and LQKENI. The chain's CDR3 is CASSPQENQPQHF. The CDR3 DNA follows: TGTGCCAGCTCACCGCAAGAGAATCAGCCCCAGCATTTT.

This chain connects TRBV19 to TRBJ2-6; D gene unclear. The CDR3 totals 16 residues. Trimming took off 0 bases at V and 3 bases at J, with 9 bases between the two ends. CDR1 is LNHDA, CDR2 SQIVND, per germline (reference sequence). As DNA, the CDR3 is TGTGCCAGTAGTATAGAAAATACTAATGGGGCCAACGTCCTGACTTTC. Translated, it gives CASSIENTNGANVLTF.

The chain uses TRBV5-1 and TRBJ2-3; 11 nucleotides line up with TRBD2. V shed 4 bases, J shed 1 base, and the junction held 2 bases outside the gene matches. CDR1 is SGHRS, CDR2 YFSETQ, per germline. The CDR3 has 15 residues. The CDR3: CASSAGLAGTDTQYF. CDR3 nucleotide sequence: TGCGCCAGCAGCGCGGGACTAGCGGGCACAGATACGCAGTATTTT.

V gene TRBV28 combines with J gene TRBJ2-2; D might be TRBD2 (5 bases). The germline CDR1 and CDR2 sequences are MDHEN and SYDVKM. Trimming removed 1 base from V and 5 bases from J, with 11 bases in between. The length of the CDR3 is 15 residues. The CDR3 sequence is CASSLSRTGTGELFF. DNA of the CDR3: TGTGCCAGCAGTTTATCCCGGACGGGGACCGGGGAGCTGTTTTTT.

CDR3 in DNA: TGTGCCAGTACCCCCGGACAGTGGGGTGAAAAACTGTTTTTT. Encoded protein: CASTPGQWGEKLFF. The chain uses TRBV19 and TRBJ1-4; tentatively, D is TRBD1 (6 bases). The germline CDR1 and CDR2 sequences are LNHDA and SQIVND (reference sequence). The length of the CDR3 is 14 residues. The V end lost 7 bases, the J end lost 7 bases, and 16 bases lay between the germline ends.

The chain links TRBV21-1 to TRBJ2-1; TRBD2 is the table's D call, not checked against the DNA. TRBV21-1 is given as a pseudogene. This CDR3 is 15 amino acids long. The CDR3 is CASSKVLAGYDEQFF. In DNA, the CDR3 is TGTGCCAGCAGCAAAGTACTAGCGGGATACGATGAGCAGTTCTTC.

This clone was observed a single time. The rearrangement uses TRBV29-1 and TRBJ2-7, with 9 bases aligning to TRBD1. After removal of 0 bases from V and 9 bases from J, the junction contained 9 bases not matched to a gene. CDR1 and CDR2 from the germline V gene are SQVTM and ANQGSEA. The CDR3 covers 14 residues. CDR3 amino acids: CSVEEGGQGRAQYF. In DNA form, the CDR3 reads TGCAGCGTTGAAGAGGGGGGACAGGGACGGGCGCAGTACTTC.

The genes are TRBV10-3 and TRBJ2-3; TRBD1 matches 7 bases. Germline CDR1 ENHRY, CDR2 SYGVKD. The CDR3 covers 16 residues. The junction had 4 bases not matched to a gene; V was cut back by 1 base and J by 0 bases. CDR3 loop: CAISELGQLSTDTQYF. The CDR3 bases are TGTGCCATCAGTGAGTTGGGACAGCTGAGCACAGATACGCAGTATTTT.

This clone has just a few counts. The V gene is TRBV13, the J gene TRBJ2-7, with TRBD2 as a possible D gene (7 bases). Trimming left V 5 bases short and J 4 bases short, with 15 bases between. The CDR3 loop spans 14 amino acids. Looked up from germline, CDR1 is PRHDT and CDR2 is FYEKMQ (reference sequence). The CDR3 bases are TGTGCCAGCAGCGCGGCGGGGGCTGAATACGAGCAGTACTTC. This gives the protein CASSAAGAEYEQYF.

CDR3 sequence reads: CASSPGTGFGTQYF. The CDR3 nucleotides are TGTGCCAGCTCTCCCGGGACAGGGTTCGGGACCCAGTACTTC. The rearrangement joins TRBV18 to TRBJ2-5; 9 bases line up with TRBD1. After removal of 6 bases from V and 7 bases from J, the junction contained 9 bases not matched to a gene. CDR1 and CDR2 (germline): KGHSH, LQKENI. The CDR3 has 14 residues.

This chain connects TRBV9 to TRBJ1-6; the D is unclear. This CDR3 region has 13 residues. Germline V gives CDR1 SGDLS, CDR2 YYNGEE. Between the trimmed V and J ends, which lost 6 bases and 10 bases, there was a span of 14 bases. CDR3 nucleotide sequence: TGTGCCAGCACAACCCCCGGGGAGTCACCCCTCCACTTT. It is translated as CASTTPGESPLHF.